This T cell receptor beta chain was recovered during a study of cytomegalovirus exposure and HLA in healthy donors. This CDR3 has 14 amino acids. The V end was cut by 0 bases, the J end by 1 base, with 8 bases between. Per germline, CDR1 SGHDT and CDR2 YYEEEE. Study results and caveats: Reports credit the classifier with highly specific, highly sensitive diagnosis of cytomegalovirus status.

The PCR used 60 Vbeta and 13 Jbeta primers. Profiled with immunoSEQ multiplex PCR; TCRdb holds only in-frame clones, not every one. The sample holds about 110,000 clones, under 85% seen once. A note on this clone: Its cognate antigen is unknown.

The source material was PBMCs. The chain combines TRBV5-6 with TRBJ2-7, with D perhaps TRBD1 (6 bases). This TCR was sampled from a man younger than 35 in good health and CMV-seronegative. The DNA of the CDR3 is TGTGCCAGCAGCTTGGGACAGGTATCCTACGAGCAGTACTTC. Translation: CASSLGQVSYEQYF.